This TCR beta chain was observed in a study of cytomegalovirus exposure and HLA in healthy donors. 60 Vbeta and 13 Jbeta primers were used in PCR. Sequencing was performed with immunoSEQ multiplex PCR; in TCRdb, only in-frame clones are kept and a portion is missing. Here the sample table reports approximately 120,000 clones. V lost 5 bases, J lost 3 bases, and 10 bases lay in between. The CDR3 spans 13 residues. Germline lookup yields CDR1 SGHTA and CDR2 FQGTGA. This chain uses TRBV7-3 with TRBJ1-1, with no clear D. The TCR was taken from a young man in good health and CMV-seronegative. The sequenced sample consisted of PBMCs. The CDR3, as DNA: TGTGCCAGCAGCGCGGGCCGGGACACTGAAGCTTTCTTT. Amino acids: CASSAGRDTEAFF.